This entry describes one T cell receptor beta chain. Its target is unknown. The data were obtained in a study of T-cell reconstitution after alpha-beta-depleted transplantation in children. Study observations and caveats: Alpha-beta T cells about two months after transplant reportedly derived from several hundred expanded graft clones. At one year after transplant, newly produced T cells mostly accounted for T-cell counts and diversity.

Molecular barcoding with unique molecular identifiers was used for the TCRbeta library. MiXCR was run by TCRdb on the PCR reads, yielding one entry per CDR3 protein. This table holds under 750,000 distinct CDR3 sequences, under 30% found once. CDR3 length: 13 residues. The germline V gene has CDR1 MNHEY and CDR2 SVGAGI. Trimming took 0 bases from V and 7 from J, leaving 6 bases between them. This TCR was recovered from a boy under two years old who had a stem cell transplant for acute myeloid leukemia, so the T cells may come from the graft donor. The starting material was PBMCs, mostly from graft donor cells, obtained 360 days after TCRalphabeta/CD19-depleted stem cell transplant. The chain carries TRBV6-5 and TRBJ2-2; a possible D gene is TRBD2 (5 bases). This CDR3 is CASSYSRVGELFF. CDR3 sequence (DNA): TGTGCCAGCAGTTACTCGAGGGTCGGGGAGCTGTTTTTT.